A few counts support the clone carrying this T cell receptor beta chain. The antigen remains undetermined. This entry belongs to a study of post-analysis software for immune sequencing data. Unique molecular identifiers had been added to the TCR beta cDNA libraries. TCRdb reprocessed the PCR reads via MiXCR and lists one record per CDR3 protein. Of about 460,000 distinct CDR3 sequences listed, around 40% are singletons. General observations from the study: About 5 TRBV segments were significantly more frequent in patients than in controls. TRBV5-6, TRBV5-1 and TRBV20-1 were among these segments. For normalized Chao1 diversity, multiple sclerosis patients scored significantly lower than controls did.

CDR1 KGHDR and CDR2 SFDVKD come from the germline V gene. Trimming stripped 3 bases from V and 3 bases from J, with 10 bases between. The CDR3 sequence is 15 residues long. The J gene is TRBJ2-2, the V gene TRBV24-1; unclear D gene. Sequencing was done on a sample of blood. The clonotype originates from a girl aged 5 to 17 with multiple sclerosis. The CDR3 DNA reads as TGTGCCACCAGTGATCAGCGCACTTACACCGGGGAGCTGTTTTTT. It encodes CATSDQRTYTGELFF.